These T cell receptor beta chains were read from a single sample in a study of a mutant IDH1 vaccine in newly diagnosed glioma. Some clones are missing from TCRdb's copy, which holds only in-frame ones; the method was immunoSEQ multiplex PCR. The sample lists approximately 35,000 clones; 70% to 90% were seen once. These receptors' targets are unknown. The starting material was PBMCs, obtained from a glioma patient whose treatment included an IDH1 peptide vaccine. All receptors come from a man in his forties with glioma. CDR3s include the opening cysteine and the closing phenylalanine or tryptophan. The order of the fields is V gene, clone size, D gene, J gene, CDR3 length, CDR3 DNA, CDR3 protein. D genes are given only for firm matches. For some rows the clone size is stated as once, few or many, or as a class when expanded; others skip it.

>TRBV7-2|NA|NA|TRBJ1-3|15
TGTGCCAGCAGCTTGGGGGGTCTATCGGGAAACACCATATATTTT
CASSLGGLSGNTIYF
>TRBV19|NA|NA|TRBJ1-2|15
TGTGCCAGTAGTGCCAGCCAGGTTCGAATCTATGGCTACACCTTC
CASSASQVRIYGYTF
>TRBV18|NA|TRBD1|TRBJ1-2|13
TGTGCCAGCTCACCGGACAGGGACTATGGCTACACCTTC
CASSPDRDYGYTF
>TRBV19|NA|NA|TRBJ1-1|13
TGTGCCAGCAGGAGGGCCAGGGACACTGAAGCTTTCTTT
CASRRARDTEAFF
>TRBV19|NA|NA|TRBJ2-2|15
TGTGCCAGTAGGCAGCTGATAGGGAACACCGGGGAGCTGTTTTTT
CASRQLIGNTGELFF
>TRBV10-3|NA|TRBD1|TRBJ2-1|14
TGTGCCATCAGTGGCCGGGACAGGGGCAATGAGCAGTTCTTC
CAISGRDRGNEQFF
>TRBV5-5|NA|NA|TRBJ2-2|14
TGTGCCAGCAGCTTTGAATCGAACACCGGGGAGCTGTTTTTT
CASSFESNTGELFF
>TRBV11-2|once|NA|TRBJ1-2|14
TGTGCCAGCAGCTTAATTGGGGCAGGCTATGGCTACACCTTC
CASSLIGAGYGYTF
>TRBV10-3|NA|NA|TRBJ1-1|13
TGTGCCATCAGCTACGCCCGGAACACTGAAGCTTTCTTT
CAISYARNTEAFF
>TRBV10-3|NA|NA|TRBJ1-5|12
TGTGCCATCAGTGAGACGGGTCAGCCCCAGCATTTT
CAISETGQPQHF
>TRBV7-9|NA|TRBD1|TRBJ1-2|15
TGTGCCAGCAGCTTGACTGCGGGACAGGGCTATGGCTACACCTTC
CASSLTAGQGYGYTF
>TRBV13|NA|TRBD1|TRBJ2-3|16
TGTGCCAGCAGCCTCAGACGACAGGGAAGCACAGATACGCAGTATTTT
CASSLRRQGSTDTQYF
>TRBV5-1|NA|TRBD1|TRBJ1-2|14
TGCGCCAGCAGCTTGAGTGGACAGGGGTATGGCTACACCTTC
CASSLSGQGYGYTF
>TRBV5-1|NA|NA|TRBJ2-7|13
TGCGCCAGCAGCTTGAAGACCGGGCTCGAGCAGTACTTC
CASSLKTGLEQYF
>TRBV19|NA|NA|TRBJ1-1|14
TGTGCCAGTAGTATTTATGGGGACGGCACTGAAGCTTTCTTT
CASSIYGDGTEAFF
>TRBV7-2|NA|NA|TRBJ1-1|13
TGTGCCAGCAGCGTTCAGAGGGAGGCTGAAGCTTTCTTT
CASSVQREAEAFF
>TRBV28|NA|TRBD1|TRBJ1-5|15
TGTGCCAGCAGCCCGGACAGGGTAGGAGATCAGCCCCAGCATTTT
CASSPDRVGDQPQHF
>TRBV4-1|NA|NA|TRBJ1-4|15
TGCGCCAGCAGCCAAGTTTGGACAGACAAGAAAGGCTCGTTTTTT
CASSQVWTDKKGSFF
>TRBV5-8|NA|NA|TRBJ1-5|15
TGTGCCAGCAGCTTTGGCGAGGGCGGCAATCAGCCCCAGCATTTT
CASSFGEGGNQPQHF
>TRBV6-1|NA|TRBD1|TRBJ1-2|15
TGTGCCAGCATAGGGACAGGGGGAGTAAACTATGGCTACACCTTC
CASIGTGGVNYGYTF
>TRBV7-8|NA|NA|TRBJ1-2|15
TGTGCCAGCAGCCGGACGGACTCATGGAACTATGGCTACACCTTC
CASSRTDSWNYGYTF
>TRBV27|NA|NA|TRBJ2-2|16
TGTGCCAGCAGTTTATCCTTGGACGGATACACCGGGGAGCTGTTTTTT
CASSLSLDGYTGELFF
>TRBV5-8|NA|NA|TRBJ2-3|19
TGTGCCAGCAGCTTGGACCGGATTACTTTGATTCCTAGCACAGATACGCAGTATTTT
CASSLDRITLIPSTDTQYF
>TRBV7-7|NA|NA|TRBJ2-2|15
TGTGCTAGCAGCCAGGGACTTGGGAACACCGGGGAGCTGTTTTTT
CASSQGLGNTGELFF
>TRBV30|NA|TRBD1|TRBJ2-1|14
TGTGCCTGGAGCCGGGACAGGGGGGCTGATGAGCAGTTCTTC
CAWSRDRGADEQFF
>TRBV5-1|once|TRBD1|TRBJ1-2|14
TGCGCCAGCAGCGTTACAGGGGGGGACTATGGCTACACCTTC
CASSVTGGDYGYTF
>TRBV5-5|NA|TRBD1|TRBJ1-2|16
TGTGCCAGCAGCACCCATGGGACAGGGGGGAACTATGGCTACACCTTC
CASSTHGTGGNYGYTF